This entry lists 12 T cell receptor beta chains sequenced from one sample in a study of neurological immune-mediated disorders. Each CDR3 protein gets one entry after TCRdb re-called the 5' RACE reads with MiXCR. The sample yields 85,000 to 90,000 distinct CDR3 sequences, under 4.5% seen once. The sample consisted of PBMCs. These TCRs come from a woman between 50 and 59 years old with multiple sclerosis.

The chain links TRBV5-1 to TRBJ1-1; weak D call: TRBD1 (6 bases). In germline, CDR1 is SGHRS, CDR2 YFSETQ. Trimming took off 1 base at V and 4 bases at J, with 11 bases between the two ends. The CDR3 is 14 amino acids. As DNA, the CDR3 is TGCGCCAGCAGCTTGAGGGGGGTGGGCACTGAAGCTTTCTTT. It translates to CASSLRGVGTEAFF.

This clonotype has at least ten counts. The chain combines TRBV7-8 with TRBJ2-3, with TRBD2 matching 10 bases. V gave up 5 bases and J gave up 0 bases; unmatched junction bases: 2. CDR1 is SGHVS and CDR2 is FQNEAQ in the germline V gene. The CDR3 runs 15 residues. CDR3 sequence (DNA): TGTGCCAGCAGCGAACTAGCGGGGAGCACAGATACGCAGTATTTT. Translating gives CASSELAGSTDTQYF.

The sample holds many counts of this clonotype. The junction differs from germline at one of its ends, possibly a read error. This chain joins TRBV7-9 and TRBJ2-5; TRBD1 aligns across 10 bases. The CDR3 length is 16 residues. Germline V CDR1 and CDR2: SEHNR, FQNEAQ (reference sequence). The CDR3 bases are TGTGCCAGCAGCGCCCAACAACCGGGACAGGGGAATGCCCGTGACTTC. Its translation is CASSAQQPGQGNARDF. The full variable domain, completed using reference TRBV7-9 and TRBJ2-5, is DTGVSQNPRHKITKRGQNVTFRCDPISEHNRLYWYRQTLGQGPEFLTYFQNEAQLEKSRLLSDRFSAERPKGSFSTLEIQRTEQGDSAMYLCASSAQQPGQGNARDFGPGTRLLVL.

This clonotype was recorded at least ten times. This chain connects TRBV5-1 to TRBJ1-2; 7 bases line up with TRBD1. This CDR3 comprises 15 residues. Per the germline V gene, CDR1 is SGHRS and CDR2 is YFSETQ. V gave up 2 bases and J gave up 2 bases; unmatched junction bases: 6. The CDR3 DNA reads TGCGCCAGCAGCTTCGGGGCAGGGGGAAACTATGGCTACACCTTC. Its translation is CASSFGAGGNYGYTF.

This clonotype was detected ten times or more. J is TRBJ1-6 and V is TRBV6-5; the D is unclear. The CDR3 contains 16 residues. Germline V gives CDR1 MNHEY, CDR2 SVGAGI. Trimming took off 0 bases at V and 2 bases at J, with 8 bases between the two ends. The CDR3 nucleotides read TGTGCCAGCAGTTACTCGACGGTGGCCTATAATTCACCCCTCCACTTT. Translated, it gives CASSYSTVAYNSPLHF.

This clonotype was seen at least ten times. The chain carries TRBV4-2 and TRBJ1-6; D is ambiguous. CDR1 is LGHNA, CDR2 YNFKEQ, per germline. The CDR3 contains 15 residues. The V end was cut by 4 bases, the J end by 4 bases, with 11 bases between. CDR3 bases: TGTGCCAGCAGCCCAAGGACCGATTATAATTCACCCCTCCACTTT. Translating it yields CASSPRTDYNSPLHF.

This clonotype was picked up many times. The chain links TRBV12-3 or TRBV12-4 to TRBJ2-7, with 8 bases matching TRBD2. The V segment lost 8 bases and the J segment 3 bases; nucleotides outside the gene matches: 6. CDR3 length: 13 amino acids. The CDR3: CASWRGAGYEQYF. The CDR3 DNA sequence: TGTGCCAGCTGGCGGGGGGCTGGCTACGAGCAGTACTTC.

This clonotype was counted many times. The chain carries TRBV28 and TRBJ1-4; possible D gene TRBD1, 6 bases. CDR1 and CDR2 (germline): MDHEN, SYDVKM. The CDR3 spans 13 residues. Trimming stripped 4 bases from V and 8 bases from J, with 11 bases between. The DNA of the CDR3 is TGTGCCAGCAGTTGGGGGCATCGGGAAAAACTGTTTTTT. The encoded protein is CASSWGHREKLFF.

This clonotype appeared many times. The CDR3 sequence: CASSLEGLTYNEQFF. The CDR3 bases are TGTGCCAGCAGCTTAGAGGGTCTAACCTACAATGAGCAGTTCTTC. The chain couples TRBV7-9 to TRBJ2-1; D is unresolved. The CDR3 has 15 residues. V was cut by 1 base and J by 2 bases, with 9 bases left in between. Looked up from germline, CDR1 is SEHNR and CDR2 is FQNEAQ (reference sequence).

This clonotype was picked up many times. This rearrangement joins TRBV20-1 to TRBJ2-1; D is perhaps TRBD1 or TRBD2 (5 bases each). V was pared by 0 bases and J by 13 bases, with 16 bases between. This CDR3 region has 13 residues. CDR1 is DFQATT, CDR2 SNEGSKA, per germline (reference sequence). CDR3 region: CSAREEPGREQFF. Written as DNA, the CDR3 is TGCAGTGCTAGAGAGGAGCCGGGACGGGAACAGTTCTTC.

The CDR3 region is CASSEPPGRAVEQPQHF. The CDR3 coding sequence is TGTGCCAGCAGTGAACCCCCGGGCAGGGCAGTAGAGCAGCCCCAGCATTTT. The chain joins TRBV2 to TRBJ1-5, with TRBD1 as a possible D gene (5 bases). In germline, CDR1 is SNHLY, CDR2 FYNNEI. Deletions cut 2 bases from V and 7 bases from J, with 21 bases between. The CDR3 runs to 17 residues. Filled out from reference TRBV2 and TRBJ1-5, the complete variable domain reads EPEVTQTPSHQVTQMGQEVILRCVPISNHLYFYWYRQILGQKVEFLVSFYNNEISEKSEIFDDQFSVERPDGSNFTLKIRSTKLEDSAMYFCASSEPPGRAVEQPQHFGDGTRLSIL.

On this clonotype: A much larger clone differs from this one at a single base, so this may be a read error. The chain is built from TRBV15 and TRBJ2-5, with D tentatively TRBD1 or TRBD2 (5 bases each). Trimming left V 10 bases short and J 1 base short, with 13 bases between. The CDR3 has 13 amino acids. The germline gives CDR1 LNHNV, CDR2 YYDKDF (reference sequence). The chain's CDR3 is CANTQGVQETQYF. In DNA, the CDR3 is TGTGCCAACACGCAGGGAGTCCAAGAGACCCAGTACTTC.